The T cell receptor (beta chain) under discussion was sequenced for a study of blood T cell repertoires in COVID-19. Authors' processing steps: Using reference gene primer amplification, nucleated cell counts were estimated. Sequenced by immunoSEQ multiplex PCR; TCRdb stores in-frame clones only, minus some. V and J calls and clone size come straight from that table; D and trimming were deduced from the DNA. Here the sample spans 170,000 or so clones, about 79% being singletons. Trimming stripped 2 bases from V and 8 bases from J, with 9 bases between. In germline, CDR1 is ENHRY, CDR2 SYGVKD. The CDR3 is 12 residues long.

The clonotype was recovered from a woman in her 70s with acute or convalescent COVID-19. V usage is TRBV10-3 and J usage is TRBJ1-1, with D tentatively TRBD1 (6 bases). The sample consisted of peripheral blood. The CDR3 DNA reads TGTGCCATCAGTGAGAAGGGGGTCGAAGCTTTCTTT. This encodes CAISEKGVEAFF.